These T cell receptor beta chains were read from a single sample in a study of shared clonotypes between healthy human individuals. Repertoires were generated with immunoSEQ multiplex PCR, while TCRdb's copy carries only in-frame clones and drops some. The sample lists under 2.5 million clones; 92% were seen once. The sample consisted of naive CD4+ T cells from PBMCs. The source of these receptors is a young man in good health. Some clones in this sample may be carry-over from other donors' samples. Each CDR3 is given with its conserved first and last residue. The order of the fields is D gene, V gene, J gene, clone size, CDR3 protein, CDR3 DNA. D genes are given only for firm matches. Size is omitted from some rows. Given values are once, few, many or a class for expanded clones.

-	TRBV6-5	TRBJ2-7	once	CASRGPGHSYEQYF	TGTGCCAGCAGGGGACCGGGACACTCCTACGAGCAGTACTTC
-	TRBV18	TRBJ1-1	-	CASSLQTGGSTEAFF	TGTGCCAGCTCACTCCAGACTGGAGGGAGCACTGAAGCTTTCTTT
TRBD2	TRBV7-9	TRBJ2-1	once	CASSPTSGNLHNEQFF	TGTGCCAGCAGCCCGACTAGCGGGAACCTCCACAATGAGCAGTTCTTC
-	TRBV5-1	TRBJ1-1	few	CASSPRSDTEAFF	TGCGCCAGCAGCCCCCGGAGTGACACTGAAGCTTTCTTT
-	TRBV6-5	TRBJ1-1	-	CASSYSNSMNTEAFF	TGTGCCAGCAGTTACTCGAACAGTATGAACACTGAAGCTTTCTTT
TRBD1	TRBV29-1	TRBJ2-4	-	CSVADRGQGLAKNIQYF	TGCAGCGTTGCGGACAGGGGGCAAGGTCTGGCCAAAAACATTCAGTACTTC
-	TRBV7-7	TRBJ2-2	-	CASSLGPAGELFF	TGTGCCAGCAGCTTAGGGCCAGCCGGAGAGCTGTTTTTT
-	TRBV28	TRBJ1-2	once	CASSLGNRNGYTF	TGTGCCAGCAGTTTAGGGAACAGAAATGGCTACACCTTC
-	TRBV2	TRBJ1-1	-	CASSEPPGSPNTEAFF	TGTGCCAGCAGTGAACCCCCGGGGTCCCCGAACACTGAAGCTTTCTTT
TRBD2	TRBV11-2	TRBJ2-7	-	CASSSLGLAGQDGEQYF	TGTGCCAGCAGCTCATTGGGACTAGCGGGTCAAGACGGCGAGCAGTACTTC
-	TRBV28	TRBJ2-1	-	CASSSPDIHEQFF	TGTGCCAGCAGTTCCCCGGACATTCATGAGCAGTTCTTC
-	TRBV15	TRBJ1-3	-	CATSHERDTIYF	TGTGCCACAAGCCATGAACGGGACACCATATATTTT
-	TRBV6-4	TRBJ2-3	-	CASSDQAREYF	TGTGCCAGCAGTGACCAAGCGAGGGAGTATTTT
-	TRBV28	TRBJ2-7	-	CASSLRATRQYF	TGTGCCAGCAGTTTACGGGCAACGCGCCAGTACTTC
TRBD2	TRBV2	TRBJ2-7	-	CASSAQGLAGSYEQYF	TGTGCCAGCAGCGCCCAGGGGCTAGCGGGGAGCTACGAGCAGTACTTC
-	TRBV5-1	TRBJ1-5	-	CASSPEGRESNQPQHF	TGCGCCAGCAGCCCCGAGGGGAGGGAAAGCAATCAGCCCCAGCATTTT
-	TRBV29-1	TRBJ2-7	-	CSVLKSYEQYF	TGCAGCGTTTTGAAATCCTACGAGCAGTACTTC
-	TRBV6-4	TRBJ2-3	once	CASSDAPSPVDTQYF	TGTGCCAGCAGTGACGCGCCTTCGCCCGTGGATACGCAGTATTTT
TRBD2	TRBV7-3	TRBJ2-3	-	CASSSPGLEDTQYF	TGTGCCAGCAGCTCTCCGGGACTAGAGGATACGCAGTATTTT
-	TRBV9	TRBJ2-6	once	CASSVVGGPSSGANVLTF	TGTGCCAGCAGCGTAGTCGGGGGGCCAAGCTCTGGGGCCAACGTCCTGACTTTC
TRBD1	TRBV7-2	TRBJ1-5	-	CASSPQQGADQPQHF	TGTGCCAGCAGCCCGCAACAGGGGGCCGATCAGCCCCAGCATTTT
-	TRBV9	TRBJ1-3	once	CASSMAGTVWSGNTIYF	TGTGCCAGCAGCATGGCGGGGACGGTCTGGTCTGGAAACACCATATATTTT
-	TRBV28	TRBJ1-2	-	CASSSVGNYGYTF	TGTGCCAGCAGTTCCGTAGGGAACTATGGCTACACCTTC
-	TRBV15	TRBJ1-2	-	CATSSSGYGYTF	TGTGCCACCAGCTCCTCGGGCTATGGCTACACCTTC
TRBD2	TRBV7-6	TRBJ2-2	-	CASSPTSANTGELFF	TGTGCCAGCAGCCCGACTAGCGCGAACACCGGGGAGCTGTTTTTT
-	TRBV5-1	TRBJ1-3	-	CASRDLPSGNTIYF	TGCGCCAGCCGTGACTTACCCTCTGGAAACACCATATATTTT
-	TRBV16	TRBJ1-1	-	CASSQSLVGAFF	TGTGCCAGCAGCCAATCGTTGGTGGGAGCTTTCTTT
TRBD2	TRBV5-1	TRBJ2-7	-	CASSPPGSGGSSYEQYF	TGCGCCAGCAGCCCCCCGGGTAGCGGGGGGTCCTCCTACGAGCAGTACTTC
-	TRBV9	TRBJ2-1	-	CASSEGVWNEQFF	TGTGCCAGCAGCGAAGGTGTATGGAATGAGCAGTTCTTC